This is a list of T cell receptor beta chains from one sample in a study of T cell clonotyping in hematopoietic cell transplantation. The protocol was immunoSEQ multiplex PCR, while the TCRdb copy is restricted to in-frame clones and leaves out a portion. The data contain around 1,900 clones, over 85% of them singletons. The material was peripheral blood mononuclear cells, obtained before stem cell transplant. The receptors come from a woman between 50 and 59 years old with acute myeloid leukemia. Some clones in this sample may be carry-over from other donors' samples. CDR3s include the opening cysteine and the closing phenylalanine or tryptophan. The D gene is left open where the match is weak. Rows may omit the clone size; those that give it use once, few, many or a size class.

v_call: TRBV19
j_call: TRBJ1-2
clone_size: NA
d_call: NA
cdr3_aa: CASSIEGGRGYTF
cdr3_nt: TGTGCCAGTAGTATAGAAGGAGGGCGCGGCTACACCTTC

v_call: TRBV6-6
j_call: TRBJ1-5
clone_size: NA
d_call: NA
cdr3_aa: CASQGKGNQPQHF
cdr3_nt: TGTGCCAGCCAGGGTAAGGGCAATCAGCCCCAGCATTTT

v_call: TRBV29-1
j_call: TRBJ2-5
clone_size: NA
d_call: NA
cdr3_aa: CSVEYGPETQYF
cdr3_nt: TGCAGCGTTGAATATGGCCCAGAGACCCAGTACTTC

v_call: TRBV6-5
j_call: TRBJ1-2
clone_size: NA
d_call: NA
cdr3_aa: CASSPARQLGGYTF
cdr3_nt: TGTGCCAGCAGCCCAGCCCGTCAATTAGGTGGCTACACCTTC

v_call: TRBV29-1
j_call: TRBJ2-1
clone_size: NA
d_call: NA
cdr3_aa: CSVDTGSSYNEQFF
cdr3_nt: TGCAGCGTTGATACGGGGAGCTCCTACAATGAGCAGTTCTTC

v_call: TRBV7-8
j_call: TRBJ2-5
clone_size: few
d_call: NA
cdr3_aa: CASSLGSADQETQYF
cdr3_nt: TGTGCCAGCAGCTTAGGGTCGGCAGACCAAGAGACCCAGTACTTC

v_call: TRBV11-2
j_call: TRBJ2-6
clone_size: NA
d_call: NA
cdr3_aa: CASSLGTGSYSGANVLTF
cdr3_nt: TGTGCCAGCAGCTTAGGTACCGGGAGCTATTCTGGGGCCAACGTCCTGACTTTC

v_call: TRBV5-1
j_call: TRBJ1-2
clone_size: NA
d_call: NA
cdr3_aa: CASSPQGGYGYTF
cdr3_nt: TGCGCCAGCAGTCCACAGGGAGGGTATGGCTACACCTTC

v_call: TRBV7-8
j_call: TRBJ2-7
clone_size: once
d_call: TRBD2
cdr3_aa: CASSLSGGGYEQYF
cdr3_nt: TGTGCCAGCAGCTTGTCTGGGGGGGGCTACGAGCAGTACTTC

v_call: TRBV5-4
j_call: TRBJ1-3
clone_size: NA
d_call: NA
cdr3_aa: CASSPFSGSGNTIYF
cdr3_nt: TGTGCCAGCAGCCCGTTTAGCGGGTCTGGAAACACCATATATTTT

v_call: TRBV2
j_call: TRBJ2-2
clone_size: NA
d_call: TRBD2
cdr3_aa: CASSSGANTGELFF
cdr3_nt: TGTGCCAGCAGTAGCGGGGCGAACACCGGGGAGCTGTTTTTT

v_call: TRBV30
j_call: TRBJ1-1
clone_size: NA
d_call: NA
cdr3_aa: CAGGRANTEAFF
cdr3_nt: TGTGCCGGGGGACGGGCGAACACTGAAGCTTTCTTT

v_call: TRBV4-3
j_call: TRBJ1-2
clone_size: NA
d_call: NA
cdr3_aa: CASSQDGQGNYGYTF
cdr3_nt: TGCGCCAGCAGCCAAGATGGGCAGGGGAACTATGGCTACACCTTC

v_call: TRBV29-1
j_call: TRBJ2-3
clone_size: NA
d_call: NA
cdr3_aa: CSSKDGSSTDTQYF
cdr3_nt: TGCAGCTCAAAGGACGGTTCTAGCACAGATACGCAGTATTTT

v_call: TRBV5-4
j_call: TRBJ2-1
clone_size: NA
d_call: TRBD2
cdr3_aa: CASSPLSPSGAHNEQFF
cdr3_nt: TGTGCCAGCAGCCCCCTTAGTCCTAGCGGGGCGCACAATGAGCAGTTCTTC

v_call: TRBV6-5
j_call: TRBJ1-2
clone_size: NA
d_call: NA
cdr3_aa: CASSLGGFPYGYTF
cdr3_nt: TGTGCCAGCAGTTTGGGGGGGTTCCCCTATGGCTACACCTTC

v_call: TRBV25-1
j_call: TRBJ2-1
clone_size: NA
d_call: NA
cdr3_aa: CASSEWRSSYNEQFF
cdr3_nt: TGTGCCAGCAGTGAATGGCGGAGCTCCTACAATGAGCAGTTCTTC

v_call: TRBV12-5
j_call: TRBJ2-7
clone_size: NA
d_call: TRBD1
cdr3_aa: CASGFDRGYEQYF
cdr3_nt: TGTGCTAGTGGTTTCGACAGGGGTTACGAGCAGTACTTC

v_call: TRBV11-2
j_call: TRBJ2-3
clone_size: NA
d_call: NA
cdr3_aa: CASSLGGTTQYF
cdr3_nt: TGTGCCAGCAGCTTAGGGGGGACTACGCAGTATTTT

v_call: TRBV29-1
j_call: TRBJ1-1
clone_size: NA
d_call: NA
cdr3_aa: CSVVTEHTEAFF
cdr3_nt: TGCAGCGTTGTAACGGAGCACACTGAAGCTTTCTTT

v_call: TRBV30
j_call: TRBJ1-1
clone_size: NA
d_call: NA
cdr3_aa: CAWSEGIQNTEAFF
cdr3_nt: TGTGCCTGGAGTGAGGGAATACAGAACACTGAAGCTTTCTTT

v_call: TRBV20-1
j_call: TRBJ1-1
clone_size: once
d_call: NA
cdr3_aa: CSASLSPEAFF
cdr3_nt: TGCAGTGCTAGTCTAAGCCCTGAAGCTTTCTTT

v_call: TRBV4-3
j_call: TRBJ2-1
clone_size: NA
d_call: TRBD2
cdr3_aa: CASSQGLAGAPGGNEQFF
cdr3_nt: TGCGCCAGCAGCCAAGGACTAGCGGGGGCCCCCGGTGGCAATGAGCAGTTCTTC

v_call: TRBV9
j_call: TRBJ2-3
clone_size: NA
d_call: NA
cdr3_aa: CASSVTPGGTDTQYF
cdr3_nt: TGTGCCAGCAGCGTGACCCCGGGGGGCACAGATACGCAGTATTTT

v_call: TRBV28
j_call: TRBJ1-1
clone_size: once
d_call: NA
cdr3_aa: CASSTASNTEAFF
cdr3_nt: TGTGCCAGCAGCACCGCCAGTAACACTGAAGCTTTCTTT

v_call: TRBV7-3
j_call: TRBJ2-1
clone_size: NA
d_call: TRBD1
cdr3_aa: CASSPWTGSSYNEQFF
cdr3_nt: TGTGCCAGCAGCCCTTGGACAGGGAGCTCCTACAATGAGCAGTTCTTC

v_call: TRBV7-2
j_call: TRBJ2-5
clone_size: NA
d_call: NA
cdr3_aa: CASSLADRSGTQYF
cdr3_nt: TGTGCCAGCAGCTTAGCGGACCGATCGGGGACCCAGTACTTC

v_call: TRBV12-2
j_call: TRBJ1-6
clone_size: NA
d_call: NA
cdr3_aa: CASRRGVSPLHF
cdr3_nt: TGTGCAAGTCGTAGGGGGGTCTCACCCCTCCACTTT

v_call: TRBV5-4
j_call: TRBJ1-1
clone_size: once
d_call: TRBD1
cdr3_aa: CASSRRQGNTEAFF
cdr3_nt: TGTGCCAGCAGCCGAAGACAGGGGAACACTGAAGCTTTCTTT

v_call: TRBV4-1
j_call: TRBJ1-6
clone_size: NA
d_call: NA
cdr3_aa: CASSLGTTNSPLHF
cdr3_nt: TGCGCCAGCAGCCTCGGGACGACCAATTCACCCCTCCACTTT

v_call: TRBV5-1
j_call: TRBJ1-1
clone_size: NA
d_call: TRBD1
cdr3_aa: CASSFQGENTEAFF
cdr3_nt: TGCGCCAGCAGCTTCCAGGGGGAGAACACTGAAGCTTTCTTT

v_call: TRBV10-2
j_call: TRBJ1-1
clone_size: NA
d_call: NA
cdr3_aa: CASSEQINTEAFF
cdr3_nt: TGCGCCAGCAGTGAACAGATCAACACTGAAGCTTTCTTT

v_call: TRBV2
j_call: TRBJ2-1
clone_size: few
d_call: NA
cdr3_aa: CASSDMEWQDKYNEQFF
cdr3_nt: TGTGCCAGCAGTGATATGGAGTGGCAGGACAAGTACAATGAGCAGTTCTTC

v_call: TRBV19
j_call: TRBJ2-1
clone_size: NA
d_call: TRBD2
cdr3_aa: CASSIGSASGGAKNEQFF
cdr3_nt: TGTGCCAGTAGTATTGGGTCGGCTAGCGGGGGGGCGAAAAATGAGCAGTTCTTC

v_call: TRBV5-1
j_call: TRBJ1-4
clone_size: NA
d_call: NA
cdr3_aa: CASSLEKGGEKLFF
cdr3_nt: TGCGCCAGCAGCTTGGAGAAGGGGGGCGAAAAACTGTTTTTT

v_call: TRBV7-2
j_call: TRBJ2-1
clone_size: NA
d_call: NA
cdr3_aa: CASSSTAYNEQFF
cdr3_nt: TGTGCCAGCAGCTCGACAGCCTACAATGAGCAGTTCTTC

v_call: TRBV5-1
j_call: TRBJ2-1
clone_size: NA
d_call: NA
cdr3_aa: CASTLETGRNEQFF
cdr3_nt: TGCGCCAGCACCTTGGAGACAGGGAGGAATGAGCAGTTCTTC

v_call: TRBV25-1
j_call: TRBJ1-4
clone_size: NA
d_call: NA
cdr3_aa: CASSVQGKGNEKLFF
cdr3_nt: TGTGCCAGCAGTGTACAGGGTAAAGGGAATGAAAAACTGTTTTTT

v_call: TRBV10-3
j_call: TRBJ1-6
clone_size: NA
d_call: TRBD1
cdr3_aa: CAAVQGLNSPLHF
cdr3_nt: TGTGCCGCGGTACAGGGGCTAAATTCACCCCTCCACTTT